Detailed here is one TCR beta chain. This clonotype was counted at least ten times. Its antigen is not yet known. Qualities for individual bases were not recorded, and no much larger clone is one base off. The sample's time point label, in plain terms: sample taken at primary tumor resection. Donors were over 60 patients with early-stage, untreated non-small cell lung cancer from the lung TRACERx cohort. For TCR sequencing, whole RNA was extracted from tumor and nontumor lung tissue, or from cryopreserved PBMC samples, and no cell sorting was done. Only patients with enough RNA available from two or more tumor regions were chosen for TCR sequencing. Tumor and adjacent nontumor lung specimens were reviewed by a lung pathologist before selection. Libraries came from 5' RACE. TCRdb lists the instrument as NextSeq 500. In the TCR library protocol, a unique molecular identifier was attached to each TCR cDNA molecule so that PCR and sequencing errors could be corrected. The original methods were these. Decombinator tools were used for TCR identification, UMI-based error correction and CDR3 extraction. TCRs above a frequency of 2 per 1,000, corresponding to the top 1% of the tumor frequency distribution, were defined as expanded. Expanded tumor TCRs statistically deemed absent (corrected P<0.05) from at least one tumor region were classed as regional, and all other expanded tumor TCRs were classed as ubiquitous. Renyi diversity was calculated using the R vegan package after each repertoire was subsampled 100 times to 5,000 TCRs. CDR3 similarity networks were built from amino acid triplet string-kernel similarity, connecting CDR3s with pairwise similarity above 0.82. TCRdb reprocessing: public reads trimmed at Q25 with fastp, clones called with MiXCR, in-frame beta chains kept. Every CDR3 protein is listed once, alongside the most common genes and DNA of its rows. V and J calls and clone size were set by TCRdb, not the authors. The sample table holds around 21,000 distinct CDR3 sequences, of which approximately 3% were seen once. 7.7% of the sample is held by the ten biggest clonotypes.

The record originates from a study of spatial heterogeneity in lung cancer (dated by TCRdb to the late 2010s). About the investigation overall: More beta-chain than alpha-chain transcripts were consistently detected, likely reflecting higher beta-chain transcript abundance. A strong correlation was found between TCR transcript counts in tumor regions and a T cell transcriptional module score from matched bulk RNA-seq. In the raw uncorrected reads, each unique combination of TCR and UMI appeared on average more than ten times. TCR alpha and beta repertoires were quantitatively compared across multiple tumor regions, matched nontumor lung and blood in non-small cell lung cancer. Nonsynonymous mutation counts, determined by whole-exome sequencing of tumor tissue, were related to features of the TCR repertoire. Both alpha and beta chains were TCR-sequenced in samples taken at surgery, namely 220 tumor regions, fewer than 80 matched nontumor lung samples and 50 to 60 PBMC samples. The paper's findings and limits, for the study overall: The tumor nonsynonymous mutation count correlated with the number of expanded alpha and beta TCRs within the tumor. TCR-seq coverage of tumor T cells was estimated to be only approximately 7% for alpha chains and about 13% for beta chains. The count of ubiquitous expanded TCRs correlated with the count of ubiquitous nonsynonymous mutations, and the count of regional expanded TCRs correlated with the count of regional nonsynonymous mutations. Confirming at a functional level the hypothesis that regional TCRs recognize regional mutations was considered to require additional single-cell paired TCR alpha and beta sequencing.

The specimen comprised lung tumor tissue, sampled at surgery. This receptor was identified in a male donor with early-stage non-small cell lung cancer.

The DNA is TGTGCCAGCTCATTGCAGACGAACACCGGGGAGCTGTTTTTT. Translated, this is CASSLQTNTGELFF. Recombination joined TRBV18 with TRBJ2-2; the D gene cannot be named for sure. The CDR3 has 14 amino acids, counting the end cysteine and phenylalanine. The retained sequence is limited to the CDR3, 42 bases, with the frame set at the first base. Trimming removed 5 bases from V and 0 bases from J, leaving 7 bases between the germline ends. The germline V gene provides CDR1 KGHSH and CDR2 LQKENI.